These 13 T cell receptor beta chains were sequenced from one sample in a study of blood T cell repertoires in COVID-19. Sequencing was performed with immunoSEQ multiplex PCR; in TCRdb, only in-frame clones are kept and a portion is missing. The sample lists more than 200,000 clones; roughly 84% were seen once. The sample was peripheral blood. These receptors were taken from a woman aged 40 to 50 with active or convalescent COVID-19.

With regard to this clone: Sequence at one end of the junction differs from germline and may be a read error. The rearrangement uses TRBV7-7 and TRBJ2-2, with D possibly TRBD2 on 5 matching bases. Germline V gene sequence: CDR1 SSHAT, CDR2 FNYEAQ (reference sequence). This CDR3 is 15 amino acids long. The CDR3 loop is CASSLGGPHTGELFF. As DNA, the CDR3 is TGTGCTAGCAGCTTAGGAGGTCCCCACACCGGGGAGCTGTTTTTT.

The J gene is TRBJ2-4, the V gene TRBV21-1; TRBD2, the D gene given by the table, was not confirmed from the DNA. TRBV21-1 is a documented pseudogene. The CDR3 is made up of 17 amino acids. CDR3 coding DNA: TGTGCCAGCAGCAACCCGGCCCGGGTGGTTGGCAAAAACATTCAGTACTTC. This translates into CASSNPARVVGKNIQYF.

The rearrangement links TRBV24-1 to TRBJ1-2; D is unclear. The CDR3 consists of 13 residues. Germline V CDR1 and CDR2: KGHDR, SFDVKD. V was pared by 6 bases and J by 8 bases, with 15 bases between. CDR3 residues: CATSTSDRRGYTF. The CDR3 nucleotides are TGTGCCACCAGTACATCGGACCGGAGGGGCTACACCTTC.

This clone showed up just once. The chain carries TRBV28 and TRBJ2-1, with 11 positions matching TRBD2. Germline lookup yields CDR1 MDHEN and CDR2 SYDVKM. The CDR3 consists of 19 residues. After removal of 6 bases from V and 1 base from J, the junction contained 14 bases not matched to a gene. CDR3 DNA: TGTGCCAGCAGCACCGTCTTAGCGGGGGGGCCTGGATCCTACAATGAGCAGTTCTTC. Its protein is CASSTVLAGGPGSYNEQFF.

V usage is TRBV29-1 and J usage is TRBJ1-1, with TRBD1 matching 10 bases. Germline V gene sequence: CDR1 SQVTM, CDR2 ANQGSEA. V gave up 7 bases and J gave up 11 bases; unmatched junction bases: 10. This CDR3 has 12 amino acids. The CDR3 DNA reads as TGCAGCGGCCAGGACAGGGGGTATTTTGCTTTCTTT. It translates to CSGQDRGYFAFF.

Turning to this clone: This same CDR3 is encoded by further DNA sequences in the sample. DNA of the CDR3: TGTGCCAGCAGTCTACAGGGTCTCTATGGCTACACCTTC. This encodes CASSLQGLYGYTF. The chain recombines TRBV28 with TRBJ1-2; maybe TRBD1 (6 bases). This CDR3 region has 13 residues. The V and J ends lost 5 bases and 4 bases respectively, with 11 bases between them. Germline lookup yields CDR1 MDHEN and CDR2 SYDVKM.

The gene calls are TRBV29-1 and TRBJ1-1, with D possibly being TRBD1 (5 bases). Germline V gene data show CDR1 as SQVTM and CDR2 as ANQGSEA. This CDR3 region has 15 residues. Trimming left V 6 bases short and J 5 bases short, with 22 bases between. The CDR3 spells CSVSGWVGAGTEAFF. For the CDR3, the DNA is TGCAGCGTATCCGGATGGGTTGGGGCTGGGACTGAAGCTTTCTTT.

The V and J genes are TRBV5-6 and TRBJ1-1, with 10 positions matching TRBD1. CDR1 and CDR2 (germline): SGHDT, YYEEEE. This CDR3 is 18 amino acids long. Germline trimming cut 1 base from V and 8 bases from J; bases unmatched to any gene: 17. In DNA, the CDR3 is TGTGCCAGCAGCTTGTATGTCGGGACAGGGGAAATTATAGGCGAAGCTTTCTTT. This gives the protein CASSLYVGTGEIIGEAFF.

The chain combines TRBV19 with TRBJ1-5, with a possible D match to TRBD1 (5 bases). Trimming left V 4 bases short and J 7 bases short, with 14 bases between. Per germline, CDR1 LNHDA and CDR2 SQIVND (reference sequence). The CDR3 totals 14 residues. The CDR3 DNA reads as TGTGCCAGTAGTACCGTCGGGGGAGGGCAGCCCCAGCATTTT. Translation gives CASSTVGGGQPQHF.

CDR3: CASSSSGGRVTDTQYF. CDR3 DNA: TGTGCCAGCAGCTCTTCTGGGGGGAGAGTCACAGATACGCAGTATTTT. The chain is built from TRBV7-2 and TRBJ2-3, with D possibly TRBD2 on 6 matching bases. Germline-derived CDR1 and CDR2 are SGHTA and FQGNSA. CDR3 size: 16 residues. Trimming cost V 4 bases and J 2 bases, with 16 bases left between them.

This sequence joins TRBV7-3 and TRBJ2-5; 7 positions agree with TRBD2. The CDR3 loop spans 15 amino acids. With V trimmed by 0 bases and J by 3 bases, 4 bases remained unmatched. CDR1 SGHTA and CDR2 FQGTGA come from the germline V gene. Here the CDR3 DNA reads TGTGCCAGCAGCTTAACTGGGGGGGAAAAAGAGACCCAGTACTTC. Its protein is CASSLTGGEKETQYF.

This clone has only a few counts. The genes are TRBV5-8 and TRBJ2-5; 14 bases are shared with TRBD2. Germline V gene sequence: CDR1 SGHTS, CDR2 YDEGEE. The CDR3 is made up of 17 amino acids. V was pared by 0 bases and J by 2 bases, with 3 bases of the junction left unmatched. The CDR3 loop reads CASSLGLAGGIQETQYF. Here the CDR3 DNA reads TGTGCCAGCAGCTTGGGACTAGCGGGGGGGATACAAGAGACCCAGTACTTC.

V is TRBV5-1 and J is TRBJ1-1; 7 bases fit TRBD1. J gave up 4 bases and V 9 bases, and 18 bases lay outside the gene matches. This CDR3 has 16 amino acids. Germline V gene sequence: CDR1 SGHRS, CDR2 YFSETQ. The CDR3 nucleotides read TGCGCCATCGGCTTTCTAGGGGGCCGTAGGGGCACTGAAGCTTTCTTT. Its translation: CAIGFLGGRRGTEAFF.